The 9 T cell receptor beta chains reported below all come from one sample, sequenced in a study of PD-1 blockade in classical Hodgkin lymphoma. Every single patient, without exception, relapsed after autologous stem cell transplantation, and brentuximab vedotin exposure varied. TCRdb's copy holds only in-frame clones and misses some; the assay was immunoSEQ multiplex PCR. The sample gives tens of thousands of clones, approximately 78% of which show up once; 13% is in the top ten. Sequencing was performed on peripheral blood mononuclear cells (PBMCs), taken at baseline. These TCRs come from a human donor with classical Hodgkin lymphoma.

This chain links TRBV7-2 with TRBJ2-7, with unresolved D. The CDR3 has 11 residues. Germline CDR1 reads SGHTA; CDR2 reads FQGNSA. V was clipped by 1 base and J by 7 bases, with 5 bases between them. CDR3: CASSLGLEQYF. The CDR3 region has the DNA TGTGCCAGCAGCTTAGGGTTGGAGCAGTACTTC.

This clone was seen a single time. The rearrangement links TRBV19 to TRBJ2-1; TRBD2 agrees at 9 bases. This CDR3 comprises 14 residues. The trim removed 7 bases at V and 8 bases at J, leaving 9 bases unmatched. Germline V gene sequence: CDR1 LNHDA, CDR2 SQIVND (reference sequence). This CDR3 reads CASKAGGGLDEQFF. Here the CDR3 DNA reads TGTGCCAGTAAAGCGGGGGGAGGCCTGGATGAGCAGTTCTTC.

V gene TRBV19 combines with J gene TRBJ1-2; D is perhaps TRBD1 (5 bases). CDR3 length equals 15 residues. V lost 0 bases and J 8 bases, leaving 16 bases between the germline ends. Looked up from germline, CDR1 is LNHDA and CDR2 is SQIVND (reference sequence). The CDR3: CASSIEDGTVRGYTF. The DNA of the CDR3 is TGTGCCAGTAGTATAGAGGACGGGACGGTCCGGGGCTACACCTTC.

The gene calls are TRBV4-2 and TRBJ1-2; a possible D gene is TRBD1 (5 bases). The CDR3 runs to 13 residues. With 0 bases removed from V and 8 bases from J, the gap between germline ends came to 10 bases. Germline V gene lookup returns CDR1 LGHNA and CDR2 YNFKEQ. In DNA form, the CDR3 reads TGTGCCAGCAGCCAAGAACAGGCCCGGGGCTACACCTTC. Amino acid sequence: CASSQEQARGYTF.

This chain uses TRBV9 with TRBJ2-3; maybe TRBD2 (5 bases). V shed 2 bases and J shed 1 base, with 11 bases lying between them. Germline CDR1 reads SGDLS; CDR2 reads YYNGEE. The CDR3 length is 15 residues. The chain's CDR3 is CASSVDFGGTDTQYF. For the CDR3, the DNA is TGTGCCAGCAGCGTTGATTTCGGGGGCACAGATACGCAGTATTTT. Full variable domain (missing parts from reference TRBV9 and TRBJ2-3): DSGVTQTPKHLITATGQRVTLRCSPRSGDLSVYWYQQSLDQGLQFLIQYYNGEERAKGNILERFSAQQFPDLHSELNLSSLELGDSALYFCASSVDFGGTDTQYFGPGTRLTVL.

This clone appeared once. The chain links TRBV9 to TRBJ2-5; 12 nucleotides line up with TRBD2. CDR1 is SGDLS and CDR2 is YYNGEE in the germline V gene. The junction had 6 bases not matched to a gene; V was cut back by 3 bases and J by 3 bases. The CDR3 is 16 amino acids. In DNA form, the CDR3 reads TGTGCCAGCAGCGCCCTAGCGGGGGGGTCCAAAGAGACCCAGTACTTC. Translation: CASSALAGGSKETQYF. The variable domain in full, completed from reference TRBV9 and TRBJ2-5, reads DSGVTQTPKHLITATGQRVTLRCSPRSGDLSVYWYQQSLDQGLQFLIQYYNGEERAKGNILERFSAQQFPDLHSELNLSSLELGDSALYFCASSALAGGSKETQYFGPGTRLLVL.

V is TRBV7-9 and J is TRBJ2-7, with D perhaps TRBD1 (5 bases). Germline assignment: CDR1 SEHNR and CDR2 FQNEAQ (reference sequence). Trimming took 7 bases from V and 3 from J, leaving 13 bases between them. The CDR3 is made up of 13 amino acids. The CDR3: CASTGQVDYEQYF. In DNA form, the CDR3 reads TGTGCCAGCACAGGGCAGGTCGACTACGAGCAGTACTTC. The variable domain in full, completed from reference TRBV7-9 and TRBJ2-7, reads DTGVSQNPRHKITKRGQNVTFRCDPISEHNRLYWYRQTLGQGPEFLTYFQNEAQLEKSRLLSDRFSAERPKGSFSTLEIQRTEQGDSAMYLCASTGQVDYEQYFGPGTRLTVT.

The CDR3 DNA reads TGCGCCAGCAGTCCTACAGGGGGCGCGTATACCGGGGAGCTGTTTTTT. It is translated as CASSPTGGAYTGELFF. This chain connects TRBV5-1 to TRBJ2-2; 9 nucleotides line up with TRBD1. The CDR3 spans 16 residues. CDR1 and CDR2 (germline): SGHRS, YFSETQ. J was trimmed by 5 bases and V by 5 bases; bases with no gene match: 10.

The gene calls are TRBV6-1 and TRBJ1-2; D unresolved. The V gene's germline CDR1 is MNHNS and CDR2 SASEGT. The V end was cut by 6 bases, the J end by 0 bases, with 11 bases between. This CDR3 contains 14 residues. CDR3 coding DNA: TGTGCCAGCAGCACCTGGAAAGCTAACTATGGCTACACCTTC. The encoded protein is CASSTWKANYGYTF.